The subject of this entry is one T cell receptor (beta chain). This CDR3 spans 17 amino acids. Germline assignment: CDR1 MRHNA and CDR2 SNTAGT. V was clipped by 3 bases and J by 0 bases, with 18 bases between them. The repertoire was sequenced with immunoSEQ multiplex PCR; TCRdb's copy has only in-frame clones and lacks some. The table has under 300,000 clones, approximately 86% seen once; the top ten hold 6% to 7%. The data stem from a study of blood T cell repertoires in COVID-19. Sequenced: peripheral blood. The chain joins TRBV6-4 to TRBJ2-7, with D unclear. The clonotype comes from a woman aged 60-75 years with active or convalescent COVID-19. CDR3 in DNA: TGTGCCAGCAGTGAGCAGCTGGGCAGCTCGAGCTCCTACGAGCAGTACGTC. Translating it yields CASSEQLGSSSSYEQYV.